This paragraph covers one T cell receptor beta chain sequence. In its sample, this clonotype was seen many times. There is no known antigen for this receptor. Base qualities are not at hand, and no much larger clone is one base apart. The instrument given in TCRdb is Illumina NovaSeq 6000. Synthesis of TCR cDNA relied on 5'RACE template switching, a step that introduced a universal primer site along with unique molecular identifiers. Priming of cDNA synthesis was performed from both the TCR alpha and TCR beta constant segments. Two PCR steps were used to amplify libraries, with sample barcodes and sequencing adapters being added in the second step. Sequencing of libraries was performed on Illumina HiSeq 2500 (2x100 bp) or NovaSeq (2x150 bp). On the study's bioinformatics: Reads were demultiplexed and collapsed into UMI consensus sequences with MIGEC, and V(D)J alignment was performed with MiXCR. Using edgeR on replicate PBMC samples, clonotypes were called vaccine-responding if FDR was below 0.01 and the log2 fold change was above 5 up to day 15. Each bulk clonotype received a CD4 or CD8 identity based on whether the sequenced CD4 or CD8 repertoire contained that clonotype at higher abundance. TCRdb reworked the public reads: Q25 trimming with fastp, MiXCR clone assembly, productive beta chains retained. Here each entry gathers all rows of one CDR3 protein and keeps the most common genes and DNA. The V and J calls and clone size come from TCRdb's table, not from the authors' own analysis. The sample table records 250,000 or so distinct CDR3 sequences; approximately 3.5% of these occur just once. Of the sample, approximately 18% is held by the ten largest clones.

Read against the paper, the sample's treatment or condition label means: live attenuated yellow fever vaccine strain. At each blood-draw timepoint, two biological replicates of bulk PBMCs were obtained. A standard Ficoll-Paque protocol was used to isolate PBMCs from peripheral blood. RNA was extracted with TriZol from bulk PBMCs, CD4 and CD8 fractions, and dextramer-positive and dextramer-negative fractions. These data belong to a study of T cells after yellow fever vaccination (dated by TCRdb to between 2019 and 2020). In terms of the full investigation: Libraries from fractions with low cell numbers were prepared with the SMART-Seq v4 Ultra Low Input RNA kit. Bulk PBMC replicates and cell subsets were isolated from blood drawn at multiple timepoints before and after both primary and secondary immunization. Two healthy male donors, one aged 18 to 30 and one aged 30 to 39 years, were included in the cohort. To track T-cell clones before and after primary and booster YFV17D yellow fever vaccination, bulk TCR alpha and beta repertoires were sequenced longitudinally. The research as a whole found: The study included only two donors, which limits how far the findings can be generalized. The secondary T-cell response was found to be weaker but faster than the primary response, with a peak reached on day 5 rather than on day 15. After the booster, most clones that had expanded after primary vaccination were detected again (around 96% of CD4 and around 88% of CD8), suggesting broad maintenance of memory. A small share of clonotypes was detected in both CD4 and CD8 compartments, with the overlap likely arising from convergent recombination. Computational filtering was required because FACS-sorted repertoires could contain abundant contaminating clonotypes from the bulk population.

The CDR3, cysteine through phenylalanine, is 12 amino acids long. Here the CDR3 DNA is all that survives: 36 bases in frame from base 1. Via the germline V gene, CDR1 is SGHDT and CDR2 YYEEEE. Germline trimming amounts to 3 bases on V and 12 bases on J, with 2 as the count of junction bases outside the gene matches. The sequenced sample was PBMCs, obtained 15 days after the yellow fever booster vaccination. The origin of this receptor is a man in his late teens or twenties who received the YFV17D yellow fever vaccine. Recombination joined TRBV5-6 with TRBJ1-6, and 8 bases in between align with TRBD1. The CDR3 has the sequence CASSWTGKPLHF. The bases read TGTGCCAGCAGCTGGACAGGGAAACCCCTCCACTTT.